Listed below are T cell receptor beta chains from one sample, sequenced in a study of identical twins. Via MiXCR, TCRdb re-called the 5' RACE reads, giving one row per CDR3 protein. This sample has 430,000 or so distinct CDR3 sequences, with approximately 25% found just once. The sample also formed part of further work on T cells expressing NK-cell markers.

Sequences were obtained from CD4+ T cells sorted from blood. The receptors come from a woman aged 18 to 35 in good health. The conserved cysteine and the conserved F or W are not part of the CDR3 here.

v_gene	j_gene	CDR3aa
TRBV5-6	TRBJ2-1	ASSYRLAYSYNEQF
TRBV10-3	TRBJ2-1	AINPRDRGLNEQF
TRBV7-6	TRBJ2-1	ASTGDRGNEQF
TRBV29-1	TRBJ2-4	SVEELDIQY
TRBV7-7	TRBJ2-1	ASSLALTGAPNEQF
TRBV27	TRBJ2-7	ASSLQYRSSYEQY
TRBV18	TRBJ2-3	ASSPLSSGLTDTQY
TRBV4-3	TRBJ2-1	ASSQEDRYNEQF
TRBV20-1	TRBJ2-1	SAIPGTQAYNEQF
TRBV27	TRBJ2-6	ASSLGWGQTSSGANVLT
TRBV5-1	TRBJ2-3	ASSPGLAGTLRSTDTQY
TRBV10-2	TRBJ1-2	ASSDHERSDRTP
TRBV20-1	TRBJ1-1	SAIRLGGGNTEAF
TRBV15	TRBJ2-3	ATSRPQPSTDTQY
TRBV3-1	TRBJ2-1	ASSPDRLGYNEQF
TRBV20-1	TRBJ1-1	SAQGNTEAF
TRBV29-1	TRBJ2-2	SVRSGGTRGTGELF
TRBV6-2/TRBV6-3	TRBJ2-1	ASSYSPGGSYNEQF
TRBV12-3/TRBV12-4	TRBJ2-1	ASSRRTATFDEQF
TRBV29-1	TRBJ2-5	SAASMWGGGNQY
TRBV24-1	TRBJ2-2	ATSAATSSTGELF
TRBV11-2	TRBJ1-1	ASSPRTGGENTEAF
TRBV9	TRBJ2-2	ASSVGSTGELF
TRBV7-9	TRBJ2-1	ASSLIGNEQF
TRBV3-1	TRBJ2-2	ASSQAQGDGELF
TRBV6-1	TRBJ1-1	ASSGAVGEAF
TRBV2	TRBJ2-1	ASSARLAGADEQF
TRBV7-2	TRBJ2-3	ASSFTSGDTQY
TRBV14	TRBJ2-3	ASSQDGGSGTQY
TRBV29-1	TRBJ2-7	SVESQVEGYEQY
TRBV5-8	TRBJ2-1	ASSLDQKPQF
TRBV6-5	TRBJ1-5	ASSYILGGGPQH
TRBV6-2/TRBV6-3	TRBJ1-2	ASTWTATRLTEGYT
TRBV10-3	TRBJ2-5	AISMTREETQY
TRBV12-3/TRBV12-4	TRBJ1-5	ASSHRAWSNQPQH
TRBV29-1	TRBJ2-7	SVKGDGNSYEQY